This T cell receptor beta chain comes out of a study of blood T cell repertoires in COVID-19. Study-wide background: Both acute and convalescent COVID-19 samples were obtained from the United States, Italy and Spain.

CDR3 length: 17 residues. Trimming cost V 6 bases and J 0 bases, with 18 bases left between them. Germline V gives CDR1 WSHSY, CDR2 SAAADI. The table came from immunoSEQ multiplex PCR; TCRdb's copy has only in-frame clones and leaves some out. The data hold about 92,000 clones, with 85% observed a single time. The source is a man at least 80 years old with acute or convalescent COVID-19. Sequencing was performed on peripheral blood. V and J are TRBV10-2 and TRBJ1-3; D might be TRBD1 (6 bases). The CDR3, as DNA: TGCGCCAGCAGGGAAGGGGACACACTCTTCTCTGGAAACACCATATATTTT. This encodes CASREGDTLFSGNTIYF.